Described below is a single T cell receptor beta chain sequence and its context. The data were taken from a study of technical replicates of blood from a few donors. Profiling relied on immunoSEQ multiplex PCR, and the TCRdb table lists in-frame clones only, not all of them. The sample shows about 84,000 clones, 95% to 98% of them seen only once. Trimming removed 4 bases at V and 3 bases at J, with 16 bases between. This CDR3 has 15 residues. Germline V CDR1 and CDR2: MNHEY, SVGAGI. Sequencing was done on a sample of T cells isolated from PBMCs. The rearrangement joins TRBV6-5 to TRBJ2-7, with D tentatively TRBD1 (7 bases). The TCR was taken from a human donor in good health. This CDR3 reads CASSWTGGPYYEQYF. CDR3 nucleotides: TGTGCCAGCAGTTGGACAGGAGGGCCCTACTACGAGCAGTACTTC.